This T cell receptor (beta chain) appears in the sequencing data of a study of blood T cell repertoires in COVID-19. Study-level background: The cDNA or gDNA used as material had been derived from T cells, B-cell-depleted T cells, or PBMCs.

Study processing details: Amplifying reference gene primers gave estimates of nucleated cell counts. The method was immunoSEQ multiplex PCR; TCRdb's version includes in-frame clones alone and lacks a portion of them. The V and J calls and clone size come from that table; D and trimming were worked out from the DNA. The sample has roughly 98,000 clones; approximately 80% are singletons. What was sequenced was peripheral blood. The sequence derives from a human donor in a cohort sampled during active COVID-19.

CDR3: CASSQQGTYEQYF. CDR3 nucleotide sequence: TGTGCCAGCAGCCAACAGGGCACCTACGAGCAGTACTTC. The chain uses TRBV3-1 (or the pseudogene TRBV3-2) and TRBJ2-7, with D maybe TRBD1 (5 bases). V was pared by 2 bases and J by 2 bases, with 7 bases between. Germline lookup yields CDR1 LGHDT and CDR2 YNNKEL (reference sequence). The CDR3 runs 13 residues.